The 32 T cell receptor beta chains in this list originate from one sample, sequenced in a study of tumor and adjacent non-tumor tissue in lung cancer (dated by TCRdb to about 2018). Library prep was done by multiplex PCR. The listed sequencing device is Illumina HiSeq 2500. Following protocols modified from ARM-PCR, the researchers constructed TCRbeta libraries through three rounds of nested PCR with primers (Table S4). In-frame beta chains were kept once TCRdb had trimmed the public reads at Q25 with fastp and called clones with MiXCR. Each CDR3 protein gets just one entry, which takes the most common genes and DNA from the rows behind it. This sample is represented by approximately 150,000 distinct CDR3 sequences; approximately 64% of them were singletons. The leading ten clones occupy 15% to 20% of the sample. RNA was isolated from bulk unsorted tissue, and RNA quality was assessed with a NanoDrop ND-1000 and an Agilent 2100.

Sequencing was done on a sample of lung tumor tissue. Receptors were obtained from a man between 60 and 70 years old with small cell lung cancer.

Note on this clonotype: A much larger clone is a single base away; this may be a read error. This chain uses TRBV6-1 with TRBJ2-3, with a possible D match to TRBD1 (5 bases). V shed 5 bases and J shed 1 base, with 19 bases lying between them. This CDR3 spans 17 amino acids. The germline CDR1 and CDR2 sequences are MNHNS and SASEGT. The CDR3 bases are TGTGCCAGCAGTCATCGACAGTTTGTGATTGGCACAGATACGCAGTATTTT. This translates into CASSHRQFVIGTDTQYF.

The table lists this clonotype with a few counts. Germline and junction disagree at one end, which may indicate a read error. The chain employs TRBV10-3 and TRBJ2-3; D remains ambiguous. From germline, CDR1 is ENHRY and CDR2 SYGVKD. The CDR3 runs to 15 residues. The CDR3 reads CTISESKGSTDTQYF. The CDR3 DNA reads TGTACCATCAGTGAATCTAAGGGAAGCACCGATACGCAGTATTTT.

This clonotype appeared a few times. The chain carries TRBV20-1 and TRBJ2-3; maybe TRBD2 (6 bases). The CDR3 spans 15 residues. The germline V gene has CDR1 DFQATT and CDR2 SNEGSKA (reference sequence). V lost 3 bases, J lost 0 bases, and 13 bases lay in between. The DNA of the CDR3 is TGCAGTGCTAGTGGAGGGGTCGATAGCACAGATACGCAGTATTTT. This translates into CSASGGVDSTDTQYF.

In the case of this clonotype: A read error may be the cause here, since a much bigger clone is one base away. The V gene is TRBV29-1, the J gene TRBJ2-1, with 7 bases fitting TRBD2. CDR1 and CDR2 (germline): SQVTM, ANQGSEA. CDR3 length: 15 residues. The CDR3 DNA sequence: TGCGGCGTTGAAGATTCCAGCGGGAACCCCAATGAGCAGTTCTTC. This sequence encodes CGVEDSSGNPNEQFF.

This clonotype was recorded once. A much more abundant neighbour one base away suggests this may be a read error. Lacking the conserved final phenylalanine or tryptophan, this CDR3 likely reflects a read error. This rearrangement joins TRBV4-2 to TRBJ2-2, with unresolved D. Germline V gene data show CDR1 as LGHNA and CDR2 as YNFKEQ. V was trimmed by 1 base and J by 5 bases, leaving 8 bases between them. The CDR3 consists of 14 residues. The CDR3 protein is CASSQAGFTGELFL. The CDR3 region has the DNA TGTGCCAGCAGCCAAGCGGGCTTTACCGGGGAGCTGTTTCTT.

The table lists this clonotype with a few counts. A read error is possible here, since a much larger clone lies one base away. The J gene is TRBJ2-1, the V gene TRBV20-1, with D tentatively TRBD2 (7 bases). Germline lookup yields CDR1 DFQATT and CDR2 SNEGSKA (reference sequence). This CDR3 is built from 15 residues. Here the CDR3 reads CSASELEGDYNDQFF. For the CDR3, the DNA is TGCAGTGCTAGTGAACTAGAGGGGGACTACAATGACCAGTTCTTC.

In regard to this clonotype: The junction shows a germline mismatch at one end, possibly a read error. The chain carries TRBV11-1 and TRBJ2-1, with D perhaps matching TRBD1 or TRBD2 (6 bases each). Germline values: CDR1 SGHAT, CDR2 FQDESV (reference sequence). This CDR3 spans 15 amino acids. CDR3 in DNA: TGTACCAGGAGCTTAGGACAGATGCTCGGGGGTGAGCAGTTCTTC. Its protein product is CTRSLGQMLGGEQFF. The variable domain in full, completed from reference TRBV11-1 and TRBJ2-1, reads EAEVAQSPRYKITEKSQAVAFWCDPISGHATLYWYRQILGQGPELLVQFQDESVVDDSQLPKDRFSAERLKGVDSTLKIQPAELGDSAMYLCTRSLGQMLGGEQFFGPGTRLTVL.

This clonotype is a singleton in its sample. At one of its ends the junction is not consistent with the germline gene, which may arise from a read error. The J gene is TRBJ2-2, the V gene TRBV6-5; TRBD1 might be the D (6 bases). The CDR3 extends over 15 amino acids. CDR1 is MNHEY and CDR2 is SVGAGI in the germline V gene. This CDR3 is CASRTIQGPTGELLF. CDR3 sequence (DNA): TGTGCCAGCAGAACCATACAGGGACCCACCGGGGAGCTGCTTTTT.

This clonotype was counted once. One end of the junction does not line up with germline, which may come from a read error. This chain connects TRBV4-1 to TRBJ2-5; 10 bases match TRBD1. Per germline, CDR1 MGHRA and CDR2 YSYEKL. This CDR3 has 15 residues. CDR3 loop: CASSAGTGAQEIQHF. CDR3 DNA: TGCGCCAGCAGCGCCGGGACAGGGGCCCAAGAGATCCAGCACTTC.

The rearrangement joins TRBV28 to TRBJ2-1; D ambiguous. Deletions cut 6 bases from V and 13 bases from J, with 25 bases between. The CDR3 sequence is 15 residues long. Germline CDR1 and CDR2: MDHEN and SYDVKM. The CDR3 DNA reads TGTGCCAGCAGGTTGCCGCAATCCTCTTCCAATGGTCAGTTCTTC. Translating it yields CASRLPQSSSNGQFF.

This clonotype has ten or more counts. This chain joins TRBV20-1 and TRBJ2-5; 8 nucleotides agree with TRBD2. CDR3 length equals 15 residues. J gave up 5 bases and V 3 bases, and 11 bases lay outside the gene matches. CDR1 DFQATT and CDR2 SNEGSKA come from the germline V gene (reference sequence). Written as DNA, the CDR3 is TGCAGTGCTAGGGAAGCGGGAGTCTTCGGGGAGACCCAGTACTTC. This translates into CSAREAGVFGETQYF.

Regarding this clonotype: A read error may explain this, as a much larger clone is one base away. The rearrangement joins TRBV4-2 to TRBJ2-3; 12 nucleotides agree with TRBD2. Germline V gives CDR1 LGHNA, CDR2 YNFKEQ. CDR3 size: 17 residues. In nucleotides, the CDR3 is TGTGCCAGCAGCCAAGAGATCCTAGCGGGAGGGGGAGATATGCAGTATTTT. Amino acids: CASSQEILAGGGDMQYF.

This clonotype occurred a few times. A clone one base away is much larger, so this may be a read error. The chain couples TRBV6-1 to TRBJ1-5, with TRBD1 matching over 10 bases. Trimming removed 5 bases from V and 6 bases from J; junction bases left unmatched: 16. The CDR3 has 18 residues. The germline V gene encodes CDR1 MNHNS and CDR2 SASEGT. The CDR3 bases are TGTGCCAGCAGTCTCCCCGGGACAGGGGTCAGATTCAGTCAGCCCCAGCATTTT. It codes for CASSLPGTGVRFSQPQHF.

Comment on this clonotype: A much larger clone differs by one base, so this may be a read error. The chain uses TRBV6-5 and TRBJ1-1; D ambiguous. CDR3 size: 16 residues. Germline assignment: CDR1 MNHEY and CDR2 SVGAGI. CDR3 nucleotide sequence: TGTGTCAGCACCCCACGGGTCACAGTCTCGAACACTGAAGCTTTCTTT. Residues: CVSTPRVTVSNTEAFF.

As regards this clonotype: It may be a read error: a sequence one base away is much more abundant. In DNA form, the CDR3 reads TGCAGTTCTAGCCAGGGGTCCACAGATACGCAGTATTTT. It codes for CSSSQGSTDTQYF. This chain links TRBV20-1 with TRBJ2-3, with D maybe TRBD1 (6 bases). The CDR3 has 13 residues. The germline V gene has CDR1 DFQATT and CDR2 SNEGSKA (reference sequence).

About this clonotype itself: At one boundary the junction diverges from the germline segment, which might be a read error. V is TRBV11-2 and J is TRBJ2-1; D gene uncertain. The CDR3 sequence is 14 residues long. Germline loops: CDR1 SGHAT, CDR2 FQNNGV. CDR3 loop: CTSSLYSARNEQFF. The CDR3 nucleotides read TGTACCAGCAGTTTATATTCCGCGCGCAATGAGCAGTTCTTC. Combining the CDR3 with reference TRBV11-2 and TRBJ2-1 gives the whole variable domain EAGVAQSPRYKIIEKRQSVAFWCNPISGHATLYWYQQILGQGPKLLIQFQNNGVVDDSQLPKDRFSAERLKGVDSTLKIQPAKLEDSAVYLCTSSLYSARNEQFFGPGTRLTVL.

To note about this clonotype: This sequence may be a read error, since a much larger clone differs from it by one base. In this CDR3 the conserved last residue, phenylalanine or tryptophan, is missing, so a read error is likely. The chain couples TRBV6-5 to TRBJ2-5; TRBD2 is a possible D gene (7 bases). CDR1 MNHEY and CDR2 SVGAGI come from the germline V gene. V shed 5 bases and J shed 2 bases, with 15 bases lying between them. The length of the CDR3 is 15 residues. CDR3 protein: CASSGGPAGQETQYY. The DNA for the CDR3 is TGTGCCAGCAGTGGGGGGCCAGCGGGGCAAGAGACCCAGTACTAC.

With regard to this clonotype: Lacking the conserved final phenylalanine or tryptophan, this CDR3 likely reflects a read error. The chain carries TRBV6-6 and TRBJ2-5, with D tentatively TRBD2 (6 bases). CDR1 and CDR2 (germline): MNHNY, SVGAGI (reference sequence). Trimming took off 8 bases at V and 3 bases at J, with 10 bases between the two ends. The length of the CDR3 is 12 residues. CDR3 loop: CASRDSEETQYL. CDR3 nucleotide sequence: TGTGCCAGCCGGGACTCAGAAGAGACCCAGTACCTC.

Note on this clonotype: The junction departs from germline at one end; a sequencing error may be responsible. CDR3 in amino acids: CASSPGTGVDQRQLF. CDR3 nucleotide sequence: TGTGCCAGCAGTCCGGGGACAGGGGTTGATCAGCGCCAGCTTTTT. This chain uses TRBV6-6 with TRBJ1-5; TRBD1 aligns across 10 bases. The length of the CDR3 is 15 residues. Germline V gene lookup returns CDR1 MNHNY and CDR2 SVGAGI (reference sequence).

This clonotype was observed a handful of times. This may arise from a read error, as a much more abundant clone is one base away. The chain is built from TRBV2 and TRBJ2-7, with a tentative D call TRBD2 (6 bases). Germline assignment: CDR1 SNHLY and CDR2 FYNNEI. Trimming left V 7 bases short and J 4 bases short, with 17 bases between. The CDR3 has 14 residues. CDR3 DNA sequence: TGTGCCAGCACCTTCAGTAGCGGAGCGTACGAGCAGTACGTC. It specifies CASTFSSGAYEQYV.

In regard to this clonotype: The CDR3 carries no conserved terminal phenylalanine or tryptophan, so it likely arises from a read error. No DNA is shown, since the ends of the CDR3 on it are uncertain; the CDR3 is the one TCRdb lists. The chain recombines TRBV20-1 with TRBJ2-5; the D call in the table, TRBD2, was not verified against the DNA. From its first to its last residue, the CDR3 has 12 amino acids. From germline, CDR1 is DFQATT and CDR2 SNEGSKA (reference sequence). CDR3 region: CSALTSGETLYL.

About this clonotype itself: At one end the junction does not follow the germline gene, possibly because of a read error. The V gene is TRBV11-2, the J gene TRBJ2-7; D is unclear. Germline CDR1 SGHAT, CDR2 FQNNGV. This CDR3 has 16 residues. The CDR3 DNA sequence: TGTGTCAGCAGCTTATCAGCAGGTGGGTGCTTCTACGAGCAGTACTTC. It encodes CVSSLSAGGCFYEQYF.

Worth noting for this clonotype: This likely comes from a read error, as the CDR3 has no conserved phenylalanine or tryptophan at its end. This chain links TRBV11-2 with TRBJ2-1; TRBD2 matches at 12 bases. The germline CDR1 and CDR2 sequences are SGHAT and FQNNGV. The CDR3 is 15 amino acids. The CDR3 DNA sequence: TGTGCCATCAGCTTCCTAGCGGGAGGGCCGGCTGAGCAGTTCCTC. Translated: CAISFLAGGPAEQFL.

Details on this clonotype: With a much larger clone just one base away, this may be a read error. The gene calls are TRBV20-1 and TRBJ1-5, with D possibly matching TRBD1 (5 bases). The ends were cut back, 5 bases at V and 7 bases at J, with 18 bases in the middle. CDR1 DFQATT and CDR2 SNEGSKA come from the germline V gene (reference sequence). The CDR3 contains 14 residues. CDR3 loop: CSARGRASEQPQHF. The CDR3 coding sequence is TGCAGTGCTCGCGGCAGGGCTAGTGAACAGCCCCAGCATTTT.

Concerning this clonotype: The CDR3 ends on some other residue instead of the conserved phenylalanine or tryptophan, so this is likely a read error. This chain uses TRBV20-1 with TRBJ2-5, with D uncertain. CDR3 length: 12 residues. Germline loops: CDR1 DFQATT, CDR2 SNEGSKA (reference sequence). CDR3: CSPLLPGETQYS. The CDR3 DNA reads TGCAGCCCCCTCCTCCCGGGTGAGACCCAGTACTCC.

The sample holds many counts of this clonotype. V gene TRBV29-1 combines with J gene TRBJ2-1; 7 bases are shared with TRBD1. Germline assignment: CDR1 SQVTM and CDR2 ANQGSEA. V lost 6 bases, J lost 0 bases, and 11 bases stayed unmatched. This CDR3 has 16 residues. The CDR3 DNA is TGCAGCGTCCCCAAAACAGGGGCGGGCTCCTACAATGAGCAGTTCTTC. Encoded protein: CSVPKTGAGSYNEQFF.

This clonotype has only a few counts. The V gene is TRBV10-3, the J gene TRBJ2-1, with TRBD2 identical over 14 bases. Germline V gene data show CDR1 as ENHRY and CDR2 as SYGVKD. J lost 6 bases, V lost 4 bases, and 5 bases had no gene match. This CDR3 spans 16 amino acids. CDR3 region: CAISAGLAGGSNEQFF. CDR3 in DNA: TGTGCCATCAGTGCCGGACTAGCGGGAGGAAGCAATGAGCAGTTCTTC.

Of note for this clonotype: One end of the junction is discordant with germline, which a read error may explain. The CDR3 coding sequence is TGCAGTGCTGCGAACCCGTCGATTAATGAAAAAGTGTTTTTT. Protein sequence: CSAANPSINEKVFF. The chain joins TRBV20-1 to TRBJ1-4; the D is unclear. The CDR3 is made up of 14 amino acids. Germline V gene sequence: CDR1 DFQATT, CDR2 SNEGSKA (reference sequence).

As to this clonotype: This may be a read error: a much more frequent sequence differs by one nucleotide. The chain recombines TRBV12-3 or TRBV12-4 with TRBJ2-5, with 7 positions matching TRBD1. The CDR3 runs to 17 residues. V lost 7 bases and J lost 6; bases outside the gene matches: 20. CDR3 protein: CASTDLVDRVMQKTQYF. The DNA of the CDR3 is TGTGCCAGCACCGATCTGGTTGACAGGGTGATGCAGAAGACCCAGTACTTC.

As regards this clonotype: Compared with germline, one end of the junction differs, possibly owing to a read error. J is TRBJ2-1 and V is TRBV11-3, with D possibly being TRBD1 (5 bases). Germline values: CDR1 SGHNT, CDR2 YENEEA. This CDR3 spans 14 amino acids. CDR3 loop: CASNLGIGVGEQFF. CDR3 sequence (DNA): TGTGCCAGCAACTTAGGGATAGGGGTGGGTGAGCAGTTCTTC.

Only a few counts were recorded for this clonotype. V and J are TRBV6-2 or TRBV6-3 and TRBJ2-2; TRBD2 might be the D (5 bases). From germline, CDR1 is MNHEY and CDR2 SVGEGT. This CDR3 is built from 14 residues. Trimming shortened V by 4 bases and J by 3 bases, and 9 bases separated the two germline ends. The CDR3, as DNA: TGTGCCAGCAGTTGGCTAGCAGACACCGGGGAGCTGTTTTTT. It codes for CASSWLADTGELFF.

The chain uses TRBV29-1 and TRBJ2-3, with D hard to call. Trimming stripped 6 bases from V and 0 bases from J, with 4 bases between. Germline V lookup: CDR1 SQVTM, CDR2 ANQGSEA. The CDR3 is made up of 11 amino acids. CDR3 nucleotide sequence: TGCAGCGTCAGTAGCACAGATACGCAGTATTTT. Protein: CSVSSTDTQYF.